This T cell receptor (beta chain) was documented in a study of blood T cell repertoires in COVID-19. About the research overall: The United States, Italy and Spain provided the acute and convalescent COVID-19 samples. Sample material is recorded as cDNA or gDNA derived from T cells, B-cell-depleted T cells, or PBMCs.

The CDR3 totals 15 residues. Authors' methods: Amplification of reference gene primers provided the estimated nucleated cell counts. Assay used: immunoSEQ multiplex PCR; TCRdb lists only in-frame clones, some missing. V, J and clone size are those of that table, while D and trimming were read from the DNA. The repertoire holds approximately 100,000 clones, with around 75% as singletons. The clonotype comes from a human donor with acute or convalescent COVID-19. The donor label of this sample is uncertain. The specimen was peripheral blood. The chain is built from TRBV21-1 and TRBJ2-3; TRBD2 is the table's D call and was not checked against the DNA. TRBV21-1 corresponds to a pseudogene. CDR3 loop: CASPRLAYSTDTQYF. The CDR3 DNA is TGTGCCAGCCCACGACTAGCCTATAGCACAGATACGCAGTATTTT.